This TCR beta chain originates from a study of control samples from healthy donors and cancer patients. V dropped 6 bases and J dropped 14; count of bases not matched to a gene: 9. The CDR3 totals 12 residues. Germline loops: CDR1 LGHNT, CDR2 FRNRAP. TCRdb keeps only in-frame clones here, not all; method: immunoSEQ multiplex PCR. This sample yields some 120,000 clones, of which just under 95% are seen a single time; 3.6% belongs to the top ten. This TCR derives from a man aged 25-45 years in good health. The sample consisted of blood. V gene TRBV12-5 combines with J gene TRBJ2-3; 9 positions match TRBD2. Written as DNA, the CDR3 is TGTGCTAGTGGCAACACAGCGGGGGGCCCGTATTTT. Residues: CASGNTAGGPYF.